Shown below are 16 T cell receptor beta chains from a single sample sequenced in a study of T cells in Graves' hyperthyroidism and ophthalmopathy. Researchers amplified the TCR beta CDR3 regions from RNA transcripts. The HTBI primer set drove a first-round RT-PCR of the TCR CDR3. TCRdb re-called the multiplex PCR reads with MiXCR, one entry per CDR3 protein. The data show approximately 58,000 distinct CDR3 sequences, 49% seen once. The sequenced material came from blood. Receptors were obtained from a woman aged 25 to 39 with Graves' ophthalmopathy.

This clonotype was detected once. The CDR3 sequence is CASSPGLADGDTQYF. CDR3 nucleotide sequence: TGTGCCAGCAGCCCGGGACTAGCGGACGGGGATACGCAGTATTTT. The V gene is TRBV7-2, the J gene TRBJ2-3; 11 bases are a match to TRBD2. Germline assignment: CDR1 SGHTA and CDR2 FQGNSA. CDR3 size: 15 residues. V lost 5 bases to trimming and J lost 6 bases; unmatched junction nucleotides: 7.

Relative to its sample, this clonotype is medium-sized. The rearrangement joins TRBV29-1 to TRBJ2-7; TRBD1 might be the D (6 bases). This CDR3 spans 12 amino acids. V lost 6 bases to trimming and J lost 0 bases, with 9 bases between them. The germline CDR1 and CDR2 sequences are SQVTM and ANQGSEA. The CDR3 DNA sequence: TGCAGCGTACGGGACAACTCCTACGAGCAGTACTTC. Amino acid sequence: CSVRDNSYEQYF.

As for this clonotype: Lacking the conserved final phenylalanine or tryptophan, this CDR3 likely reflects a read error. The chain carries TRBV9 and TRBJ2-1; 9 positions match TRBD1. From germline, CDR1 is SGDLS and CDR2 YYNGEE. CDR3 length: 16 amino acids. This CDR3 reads CGSSRDPRTGENEQFL. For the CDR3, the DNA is TGTGGCAGCAGCCGGGACCCTAGGACAGGGGAAAATGAGCAGTTCCTC.

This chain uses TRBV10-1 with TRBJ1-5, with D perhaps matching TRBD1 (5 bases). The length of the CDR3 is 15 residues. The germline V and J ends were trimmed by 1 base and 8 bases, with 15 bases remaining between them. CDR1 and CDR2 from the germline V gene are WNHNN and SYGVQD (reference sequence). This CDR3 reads CASSELRGRNEPQHF. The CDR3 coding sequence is TGCGCCAGCAGTGAGTTGCGGGGACGGAATGAGCCCCAGCATTTT.

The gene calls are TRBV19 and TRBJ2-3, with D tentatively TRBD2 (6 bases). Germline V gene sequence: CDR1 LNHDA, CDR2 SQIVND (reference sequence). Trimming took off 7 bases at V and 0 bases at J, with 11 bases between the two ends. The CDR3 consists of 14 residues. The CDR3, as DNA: TGTGCCAGTACCACCGGGACTAGCACAGATACGCAGTATTTT. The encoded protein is CASTTGTSTDTQYF.

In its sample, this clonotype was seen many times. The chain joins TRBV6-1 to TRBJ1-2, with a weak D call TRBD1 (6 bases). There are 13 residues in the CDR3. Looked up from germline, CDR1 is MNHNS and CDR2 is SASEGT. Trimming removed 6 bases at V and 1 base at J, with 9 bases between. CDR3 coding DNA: TGTGCCAGCAGAGAACAGGGTAACTATGGCTACACCTTC. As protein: CASREQGNYGYTF.

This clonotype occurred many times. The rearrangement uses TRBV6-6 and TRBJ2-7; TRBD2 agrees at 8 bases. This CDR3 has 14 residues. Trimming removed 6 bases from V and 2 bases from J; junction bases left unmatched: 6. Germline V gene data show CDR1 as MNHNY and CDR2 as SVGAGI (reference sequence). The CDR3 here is CASRLSGNAYEQYF. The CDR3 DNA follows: TGTGCCAGCAGACTTAGCGGGAACGCCTACGAGCAGTACTTC.

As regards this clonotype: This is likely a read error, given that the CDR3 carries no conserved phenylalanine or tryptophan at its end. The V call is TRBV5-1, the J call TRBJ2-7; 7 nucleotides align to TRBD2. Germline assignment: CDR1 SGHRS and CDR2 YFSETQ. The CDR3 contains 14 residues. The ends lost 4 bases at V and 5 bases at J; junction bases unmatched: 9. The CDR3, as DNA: TGCGCCAGCAGCGGGGGGGACGCACTAAACGAGCAGTACACC. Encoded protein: CASSGGDALNEQYT.

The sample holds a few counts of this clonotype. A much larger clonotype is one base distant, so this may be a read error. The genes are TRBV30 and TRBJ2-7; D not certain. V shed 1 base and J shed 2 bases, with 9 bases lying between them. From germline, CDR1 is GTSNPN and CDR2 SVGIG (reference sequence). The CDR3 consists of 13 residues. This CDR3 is CAWSDGSAYEQYF. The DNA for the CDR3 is TGTGCCTGGAGTGATGGTTCCGCCTACGAGCAGTACTTC.

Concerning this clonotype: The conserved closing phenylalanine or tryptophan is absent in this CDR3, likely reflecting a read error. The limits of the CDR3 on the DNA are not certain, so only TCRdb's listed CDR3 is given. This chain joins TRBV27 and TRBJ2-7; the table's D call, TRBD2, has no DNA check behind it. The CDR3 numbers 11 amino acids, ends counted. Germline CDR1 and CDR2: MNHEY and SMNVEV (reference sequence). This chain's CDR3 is CASSRLAGGST.

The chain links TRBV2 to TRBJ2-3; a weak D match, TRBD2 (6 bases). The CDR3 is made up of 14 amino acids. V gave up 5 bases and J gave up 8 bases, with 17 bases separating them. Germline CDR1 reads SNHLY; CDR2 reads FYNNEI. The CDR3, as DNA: TGTGCCAGCAGTATCTTGGGAGGCCCTGCTACGCAGTATTTT. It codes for CASSILGGPATQYF.

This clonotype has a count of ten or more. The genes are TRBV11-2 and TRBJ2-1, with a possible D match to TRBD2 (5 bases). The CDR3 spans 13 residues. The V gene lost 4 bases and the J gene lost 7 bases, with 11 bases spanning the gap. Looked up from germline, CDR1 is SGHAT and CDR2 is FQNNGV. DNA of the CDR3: TGTGCCAGCAGCTCGGACTCCGGGAATGAGCAGTTCTTC. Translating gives CASSSDSGNEQFF.

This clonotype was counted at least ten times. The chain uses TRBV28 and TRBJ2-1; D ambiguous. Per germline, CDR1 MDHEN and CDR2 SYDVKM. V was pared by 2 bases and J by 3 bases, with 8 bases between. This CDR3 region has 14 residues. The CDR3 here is CASSLRALYNEQFF. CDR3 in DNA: TGTGCCAGCAGTTTAAGGGCACTCTACAATGAGCAGTTCTTC.

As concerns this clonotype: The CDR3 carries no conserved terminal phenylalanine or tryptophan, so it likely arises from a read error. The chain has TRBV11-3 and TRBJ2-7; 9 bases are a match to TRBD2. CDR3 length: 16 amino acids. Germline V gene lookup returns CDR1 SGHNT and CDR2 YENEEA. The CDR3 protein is CASSLGGTAGGYEQYC. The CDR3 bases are TGCGCCAGCAGCTTAGGCGGGACAGCGGGAGGCTACGAGCAGTACTGC.

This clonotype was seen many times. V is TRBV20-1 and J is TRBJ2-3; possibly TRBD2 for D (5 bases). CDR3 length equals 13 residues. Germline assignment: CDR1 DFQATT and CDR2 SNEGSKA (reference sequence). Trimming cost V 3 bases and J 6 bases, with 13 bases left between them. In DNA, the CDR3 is TGCAGTGCTAGTCGGACTCCTGGGGATACGCAGTATTTT. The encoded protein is CSASRTPGDTQYF.

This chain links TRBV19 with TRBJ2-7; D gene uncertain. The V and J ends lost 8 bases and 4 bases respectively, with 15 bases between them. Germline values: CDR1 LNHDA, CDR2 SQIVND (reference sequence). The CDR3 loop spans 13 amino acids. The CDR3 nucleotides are TGTGCCAGTCCACTGACCCCCTCATACGAGCAGTACTTC. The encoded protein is CASPLTPSYEQYF.